This TCR beta chain was sequenced in a study of beta chain features in type 1 diabetes. Study background: Age, gender and cell yields were alike across patients and healthy donors. Study-wide findings and caveats: Type 1 diabetes patients had TCRB CDR3s that were shorter (moderately but significantly so) in all four CD4+ subsets.

A single heparinised draw of about 120 mL on average was taken per donor. A CD45RO/CCR7/CD25/CD127/CD95/CD27 panel sorted naive, central memory, regulatory and stem cell-like memory CD4+ cells. Expressed TCRB transcripts were sequenced, since all the RNA that had been isolated was reverse transcribed. Profiled with immunoSEQ multiplex PCR; TCRdb holds only in-frame clones, not every one. The sample has around 600,000 clones; over 10% are singletons. Of note for this clone: Its antigen is not known.

Germline V gives CDR1 SGHTA, CDR2 FQGNSA. CDR3 length: 15 residues. V lost 4 bases, J lost 3 bases, and 13 bases lay in between. V usage is TRBV7-2 and J usage is TRBJ1-5; tentatively, D is TRBD1 (6 bases). Sequenced sample: naive CD4+ T cells from blood. The source is a man aged 25 to 40 with type 1 diabetes. As DNA, the CDR3 is TGTGCCAGCAGCTCCCGAGGGGGAGACAATCAGCCCCAGCATTTT. Its protein is CASSSRGGDNQPQHF.